This record concerns one T cell receptor beta chain sequence. Antigen unknown. One end of the junction is discordant with germline, which a read error may explain. The whole isolated RNA underwent reverse transcription, so sequencing captured expressed TCRB transcripts. Repertoires were generated with immunoSEQ multiplex PCR, while TCRdb's copy carries only in-frame clones and drops some. The sample lists around 250,000 clones, 68% occurring once. This entry belongs to a study of beta chain features in type 1 diabetes. Study overall: The number of sorted cells examined across all samples was approximately 100 million.

General study findings and limits: VDJ junctions from patients with type 1 diabetes contained fewer insertions and more deletions. Any HLA effect on TCRB rearrangement was left unresolved by small sub-analyses.

Germline CDR1 is MGHDK and CDR2 is SYGVNS. CDR3 length: 11 residues. Purities over 98% were achieved in all sorted populations. Sequencing was done on a sample of naive CD4+ T cells from blood. The chain carries TRBV25-1 and TRBJ1-3; D might be TRBD1 (5 bases). The clonotype was recovered from a man aged 30 to 45 in good health. The CDR3 protein is CASSDGAGMGF. In DNA form, the CDR3 reads TGTGCCAGCAGTGATGGGGCGGGTATGGGGTTT.